The 24 T cell receptor beta chains below all came from one sample that was sequenced in a study of T cell repertoires in cytomegalovirus infection. TCRdb used MiXCR to reprocess the reads, holding one entry per CDR3 protein. The sample holds 200,000 to 300,000 distinct CDR3 sequences, approximately 13% seen once. The specimen sequenced was PBMCs. All receptors derive from a human donor in good health (CMV status not recorded). Some clones in this sample may be carry-over from other donors' samples.

The chain carries TRBV15 and TRBJ2-7; 7 nucleotides match TRBD1. Germline V lookup: CDR1 LNHNV, CDR2 YYDKDF (reference sequence). After removal of 5 bases from V and 5 bases from J, the junction contained 12 bases not matched to a gene. This CDR3 comprises 15 residues. The CDR3 DNA reads TGTGCCACCAGCGCCGCGCCGACAGGGTTACACGAGCAGTACTTC. Amino acids: CATSAAPTGLHEQYF.

This clonotype was counted at least ten times. The J gene is TRBJ1-2, the V gene TRBV7-2, with TRBD1 identical over 9 bases. Trimming cost V 5 bases and J 4 bases; bases outside gene matches: 8. The CDR3 runs to 15 residues. CDR1 is SGHTA, CDR2 FQGNSA, per germline. CDR3 residues: CASSPGQGSRYGYTF. The CDR3 bases are TGTGCCAGCAGCCCTGGACAGGGGTCCCGCTATGGCTACACCTTC.

This clonotype appeared many times. The V and J genes are TRBV19 and TRBJ2-3; D ambiguous. CDR1 LNHDA and CDR2 SQIVND come from the germline V gene (reference sequence). This CDR3 has 16 residues. The V end lost 3 bases, the J end lost 1 base, and 14 bases lay between the germline ends. CDR3 sequence reads: CASSIGPQVGTDTQYF. The CDR3 DNA is TGTGCCAGTAGTATTGGGCCACAAGTGGGCACAGATACGCAGTATTTT.

This clonotype was observed a few times. This rearrangement joins TRBV15 to TRBJ1-5; possibly TRBD1 for D (6 bases). The V end lost 5 bases, the J end lost 5 bases, and 13 bases lay between the germline ends. The length of the CDR3 is 14 residues. Germline V gene sequence: CDR1 LNHNV, CDR2 YYDKDF (reference sequence). The CDR3 bases are TGTGCCACCAGCGAGGGGGGGCGAGATCAGCCCCAGCATTTT. The encoded protein is CATSEGGRDQPQHF.

This clonotype was seen only a few times. The chain joins TRBV6-2 or TRBV6-3 to TRBJ2-7; TRBD1 is a possible D gene (5 bases). V lost 4 bases, J lost 3 bases, and 16 bases lay in between. CDR1 is MNHEY, CDR2 SVGEGT, per germline. CDR3 length equals 15 residues. For the CDR3, the DNA is TGTGCCAGCAGTTTGACCCAGGGTGCGTACTACGAGCAGTACTTC. It translates to CASSLTQGAYYEQYF.

The sample holds many counts of this clonotype. This chain joins TRBV4-1 and TRBJ1-1, with D unclear. This CDR3 has 14 residues. Germline values: CDR1 MGHRA, CDR2 YSYEKL. V gave up 1 base and J gave up 11 bases, with 17 bases separating them. Here the CDR3 DNA reads TGCGCCAGCAGCCAAGCCCCAATGACACCCGGGGCTTTCTTT. It yields the protein CASSQAPMTPGAFF.

The V and J genes are TRBV28 and TRBJ2-3; D gene ambiguous. The CDR3 is 13 amino acids. Trimming pared 7 bases from V and 2 bases from J, leaving 10 bases between. Germline CDR1 and CDR2: MDHEN and SYDVKM. The CDR3 region is CASNPYPTDTQYF. Here the CDR3 DNA reads TGTGCCAGCAACCCGTATCCCACAGATACGCAGTATTTT.

This clonotype was seen at least ten times. This chain links TRBV7-2 with TRBJ1-1; the D gene is possibly TRBD1 (6 bases). Germline-derived CDR1 and CDR2 are SGHTA and FQGNSA. Trimming cost V 3 bases and J 5 bases, with 13 bases left between them. This CDR3 region has 14 residues. The CDR3 nucleotides are TGTGCCAGCAGCTTCTATCAGGGGAGAACTGAAGCTTTCTTT. This encodes CASSFYQGRTEAFF.

This clonotype appeared many times. J is TRBJ2-3 and V is TRBV7-9, with D unclear. Germline CDR1 SEHNR, CDR2 FQNEAQ (reference sequence). The V gene lost 5 bases and the J gene lost 0 bases, with 15 bases spanning the gap. This CDR3 is 16 amino acids long. This CDR3 reads CASSPWASSSTDTQYF. In nucleotides, the CDR3 is TGTGCCAGCAGCCCATGGGCCTCCTCGAGCACAGATACGCAGTATTTT.

This clonotype was seen ten or more times. This chain links TRBV6-2 or TRBV6-3 with TRBJ2-6, with D perhaps TRBD1 (6 bases). Germline CDR1 is MNHEY and CDR2 is SVGEGT. Between the trimmed V and J ends, which lost 6 bases and 4 bases, there was a span of 13 bases. The CDR3 has 15 residues. The chain's CDR3 is CASRPTGSGANVLTF. CDR3 DNA: TGTGCCAGCAGACCGACAGGCTCCGGGGCCAACGTCCTGACTTTC.

The chain has TRBV27 and TRBJ1-2, with a weak D call TRBD1 (5 bases). Trimming removed 4 bases at V and 5 bases at J, with 17 bases between. Per the germline V gene, CDR1 is MNHEY and CDR2 is SMNVEV (reference sequence). The CDR3 loop spans 15 amino acids. CDR3 coding DNA: TGTGCCAGCAGTTCCCACGTTGGGACCCTATATGGCTACACCTTC. It specifies CASSSHVGTLYGYTF.

The chain combines TRBV3-1 with TRBJ1-5; D remains ambiguous. Germline V CDR1 and CDR2: LGHDT, YNNKEL (reference sequence). V was shortened by 1 base and J by 5 bases, with 15 bases between the two germline ends. This CDR3 has 16 amino acids. The CDR3 is CASSQGGSVGDQPQHF. Here the CDR3 DNA reads TGTGCCAGCAGCCAAGGGGGATCCGTTGGCGATCAGCCCCAGCATTTT.

This clonotype was counted at least ten times. The gene calls are TRBV20-1 and TRBJ2-6; D is unresolved. Trimming took 0 bases from V and 0 from J, leaving 6 bases between them. Germline lookup yields CDR1 DFQATT and CDR2 SNEGSKA (reference sequence). The CDR3 consists of 15 residues. CDR3 in amino acids: CSARDPNSGANVLTF. DNA for the CDR3: TGCAGTGCTAGAGATCCGAACTCTGGGGCCAACGTCCTGACTTTC.

This clonotype has at least ten counts. The gene calls are TRBV6-5 and TRBJ1-2; 7 positions match TRBD1. Trimming at V came to 7 bases and at J to 7 bases, leaving 3 bases not matched to a gene. The CDR3 is 11 amino acids. Germline lookup yields CDR1 MNHEY and CDR2 SVGAGI. The CDR3 DNA is TGTGCCAGCACTCAGGGGGTTGGCTACACCTTC. Translating it yields CASTQGVGYTF.

This clonotype was found a few times. This rearrangement joins TRBV10-3 to TRBJ1-3; the D gene is possibly TRBD1 (5 bases). Germline CDR1 is ENHRY and CDR2 is SYGVKD. Trimming cost V 7 bases and J 2 bases, with 12 bases left between them. This CDR3 is 14 amino acids long. CDR3 in amino acids: CAINPGTAGNTIYF. The CDR3 DNA sequence: TGTGCCATCAACCCCGGGACGGCTGGAAACACCATATATTTT.

This clonotype was observed at least ten times. The chain recombines TRBV7-3 with TRBJ2-5, with 9 bases identical to TRBD1. The V gene end was trimmed by 5 bases and the J gene end by 8 bases; junction bases not matched to a gene: 3. From germline, CDR1 is SGHTA and CDR2 FQGTGA. This CDR3 is built from 12 residues. This CDR3 is CASSEDRGTQYF. DNA of the CDR3: TGTGCCAGCAGCGAGGACAGGGGAACCCAGTACTTC.

The V gene is TRBV29-1, the J gene TRBJ2-5; no clear D. Trimming took 5 bases from V and 5 from J, leaving 6 bases between them. There are 10 residues in the CDR3. Germline-derived CDR1 and CDR2 are SQVTM and ANQGSEA. CDR3 bases: TGCAGCGTTCGACGGGAGACCCAGTACTTC. Encoded protein: CSVRRETQYF.

As DNA, the CDR3 is TGTGCCAGCAGCTTGGTGGACAGGGGGTGGTTGGAGACCCAGTACTTC. Amino acid sequence: CASSLVDRGWLETQYF. V gene TRBV5-8 combines with J gene TRBJ2-5, with TRBD1 matching 10 bases. The V and J ends lost 0 bases and 5 bases, in that order; junction bases with no gene match: 7. From germline, CDR1 is SGHTS and CDR2 YDEGEE. The CDR3 is made up of 16 amino acids.

V and J are TRBV18 and TRBJ2-7, with 7 nucleotides matching TRBD2. Germline V gene data show CDR1 as KGHSH and CDR2 as LQKENI. Trimming took 8 bases from V and 5 from J; bases not matched to a gene: 3. The CDR3 runs 11 residues. The CDR3 reads CASLGGDEQYF. The CDR3 nucleotides read TGTGCCAGCCTGGGGGGGGACGAGCAGTACTTC.

Comments on this clonotype: Possible read error: a much larger clone is one base away. The V and J genes are TRBV4-1 and TRBJ2-1; D gene unclear. With 3 bases removed from V and 10 bases from J, the gap between germline ends came to 10 bases. Germline assignment: CDR1 MGHRA and CDR2 YSYEKL. The length of the CDR3 is 12 residues. The CDR3 loop reads CASSQTRPEQFF. In DNA, the CDR3 is TGCGCCAGCAGCCAGACCCGGCCAGAGCAGTTCTTC.

This clonotype was detected a few times. V is TRBV29-1 and J is TRBJ2-1; 8 bases align to TRBD2. CDR3 length: 15 amino acids. Germline V gene data show CDR1 as SQVTM and CDR2 as ANQGSEA. Trimming took 7 bases from V and 0 from J; bases not matched to a gene: 8. The CDR3 is CSELTGTSSYNEQFF. The CDR3 bases are TGCAGCGAGTTAACCGGGACTAGCTCCTACAATGAGCAGTTCTTC.

The sample holds many counts of this clonotype. This chain connects TRBV28 to TRBJ2-7; D possibly corresponds to TRBD1 (6 bases). Per the germline V gene, CDR1 is MDHEN and CDR2 is SYDVKM. The CDR3 has 14 amino acids. V lost 2 bases to trimming and J lost 3 bases, with 11 bases between them. This CDR3 reads CASSLGDTGYEQYF. The DNA for the CDR3 is TGTGCCAGCAGTTTAGGGGACACAGGCTACGAGCAGTACTTC. Together with reference TRBV28 and TRBJ2-7, the CDR3 gives the full variable domain: DVKVTQSSRYLVKRTGEKVFLECVQDMDHENMFWYRQDPGLGLRLIYFSYDVKMKEKGDIPEGYSVSREKKERFSLILESASTNQTSMYLCASSLGDTGYEQYFGPGTRLTVT.

CDR3 protein: CSARDLGEHGTVGELFF. The CDR3 nucleotides read TGCAGTGCTAGAGATTTGGGGGAACACGGAACTGTCGGGGAGCTGTTTTTT. V is TRBV20-1 and J is TRBJ2-2, with D possibly called TRBD1 or TRBD2 (5 bases each). V lost 0 bases to trimming and J lost 7 bases, with 21 bases between them. Germline loops: CDR1 DFQATT, CDR2 SNEGSKA (reference sequence). The CDR3 runs to 17 residues.

There are many counts of this clonotype. J is TRBJ1-2 and V is TRBV4-1; 7 bases line up with TRBD1. Germline CDR1 is MGHRA and CDR2 is YSYEKL. The length of the CDR3 is 15 residues. J was trimmed by 4 bases and V by 3 bases; bases with no gene match: 8. CDR3 bases: TGCGCCAGCAGCCAGGTTCACGGGACAGCCTATGGCTACACCTTC. Protein: CASSQVHGTAYGYTF.